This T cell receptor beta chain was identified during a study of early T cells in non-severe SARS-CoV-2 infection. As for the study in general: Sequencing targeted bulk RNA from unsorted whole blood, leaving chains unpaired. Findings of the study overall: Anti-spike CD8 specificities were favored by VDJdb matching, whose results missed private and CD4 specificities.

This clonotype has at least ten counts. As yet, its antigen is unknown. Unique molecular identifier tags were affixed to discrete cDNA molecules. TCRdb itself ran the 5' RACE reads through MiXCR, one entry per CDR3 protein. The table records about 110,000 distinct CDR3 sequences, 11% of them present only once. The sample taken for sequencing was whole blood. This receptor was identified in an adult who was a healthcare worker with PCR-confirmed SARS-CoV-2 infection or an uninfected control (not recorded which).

Here the CDR3 DNA reads TGTGCCAGCAGCTTTCAGGGGGGGACTAATTCACCCCTCCACTTT. Protein product: CASSFQGGTNSPLHF. J is TRBJ1-6 and V is TRBV11-2; 7 bases map to TRBD1. CDR3 length: 15 amino acids. The V and J ends lost 3 bases and 6 bases, in that order; junction bases with no gene match: 5. Per the germline V gene, CDR1 is SGHAT and CDR2 is FQNNGV.